The present T cell receptor (beta chain) was sequenced within a study of circulating CD8 cells and anti-PD-1 response in melanoma. Using roughly 15 ng of total RNA, TCR libraries were made with the QIAseq Immune Repertoire TCR panel. TCRdb used MiXCR to reprocess the reads, holding one entry per CDR3 protein. This sample carries about 990 distinct CDR3 sequences, roughly 9.9% of them seen once, and the ten largest clones take around 52%. Sorting of live CD3+CD8+TCRalphabeta+ cells by PD-1 and/or TIGIT gave four subsets. Findings of the study overall: Patients included both untreated and previously treated individuals. No tumor material was available, so peptide assays assessed reactivity. PD-1 and DPOS subsets showed similar, higher clonality than DNEG.

Of note for this clonotype: The antigen is unknown.

V lost 4 bases and J 6 bases, leaving 10 bases between the germline ends. Germline CDR1 reads LNHDA; CDR2 reads SQIVND (reference sequence). This CDR3 is built from 12 residues. The sample was CD8+ T cells from PBMCs, taken at baseline or after one month of anti-PD-1 therapy (not recorded which). V gene TRBV19 combines with J gene TRBJ2-7; possible D gene TRBD1, 5 bases. The sequence was collected from a human donor with melanoma. The CDR3 DNA reads as TGTGCCAGTAGTACGCAGGGTTCCGAGCAGTACTTC. It is translated as CASSTQGSEQYF.